The 10 T cell receptor beta chains below come from one sample, sequenced in a study of blood T cells in healthy people across ages. The authors ran a second PCR of roughly 6 to 12 cycles using a sample-barcoded 5' primer and a J-beta primer mix. MiXCR, applied by TCRdb to the 5' RACE reads, yields one record per CDR3 protein. The sample has around 1,700,000 distinct CDR3 sequences, 28% seen once. Material: blood. These receptors came from a woman in her 30s in good health.

J is TRBJ1-6 and V is TRBV14, with D possibly matching TRBD1 (5 bases). The CDR3 is 17 residues long. The germline gives CDR1 SGHDN, CDR2 FVKESK. V gave up 2 bases and J gave up 3 bases, with 14 bases separating them. The CDR3 bases are TGTGCCAGCAGCCAAAGGGGCGGTCCCGACTATAATTCACCCCTCCACTTT. Its protein is CASSQRGGPDYNSPLHF.

The chain recombines TRBV7-2 with TRBJ2-7, with 8 bases identical to TRBD2. CDR3 size: 14 residues. Looked up from germline, CDR1 is SGHTA and CDR2 is FQGNSA. J was trimmed by 4 bases and V by 5 bases; bases with no gene match: 7. CDR3: CASSTRTSGYEQYF. CDR3 DNA sequence: TGTGCCAGCAGCACCCGTACTAGCGGATACGAGCAGTACTTC. Using reference TRBV7-2 and TRBJ2-7 for the parts outside the CDR3, the full variable domain is GAGVSQSPSNKVTEKGKDVELRCDPISGHTALYWYRQSLGQGLEFLIYFQGNSAPDKSGLPSDRFSAERTGGSVSTLTIQRTQQEDSAVYLCASSTRTSGYEQYFGPGTRLTVT.

In the case of this clonotype: This may stem from a read error, because a much larger clone lies one nucleotide away. The rearrangement links TRBV29-1 to TRBJ2-4; D not certain. The end of the DNA aligns better with TRBJ2-7, so the J call may be wrong. The V gene's germline CDR1 is SQVTM and CDR2 ANQGSEA. This CDR3 region has 14 residues. The DNA of the CDR3 is TGCAGCGTTCAGACGGCCTCTCGAGTCGACGAGCAGTACTTC. It is translated as CSVQTASRVDEQYF.

There are many counts of this clonotype. The rearrangement uses TRBV29-1 and TRBJ2-7; TRBD1 is a possible D gene (5 bases). Trimming took 4 bases from V and 4 from J, leaving 14 bases between them. CDR3 length equals 13 residues. The germline V gene has CDR1 SQVTM and CDR2 ANQGSEA. In nucleotides, the CDR3 is TGCAGCGTTGGGCAGGGCAGTAAATACGAGCAGTACTTC. It is translated as CSVGQGSKYEQYF.

This clonotype appeared many times. The V call is TRBV20-1, the J call TRBJ2-7; D tentatively fits TRBD1 or TRBD2 (6 bases each). CDR1 and CDR2 (germline): DFQATT, SNEGSKA (reference sequence). This CDR3 comprises 13 residues. The V end lost 2 bases, the J end lost 4 bases, and 12 bases lay between the germline ends. CDR3 sequence reads: CSARLGGSYEQYF. The DNA of the CDR3 is TGCAGTGCTAGATTAGGGGGGTCATACGAGCAGTACTTC.

The rearrangement joins TRBV7-2 to TRBJ1-1; TRBD1 matches 8 bases. Germline assignment: CDR1 SGHTA and CDR2 FQGNSA. V shed 5 bases and J 6 bases; nucleotides not matched to a gene: 8. The CDR3 extends over 14 amino acids. The CDR3 DNA follows: TGTGCCAGCAGCCCCAGGGGGCGACTCCCTGAAGCTTTCTTT. Translating it yields CASSPRGRLPEAFF.

This clonotype was seen many times. The chain links TRBV12-3 or TRBV12-4 to TRBJ1-2; 10 nucleotides match TRBD1. CDR3 length: 16 residues. V lost 4 bases, J lost 6 bases, and 11 bases stayed unmatched. CDR3 region: CASSYQPGQGRDGYTF. CDR3 nucleotides: TGTGCCAGCAGTTACCAACCGGGACAGGGGAGAGATGGCTACACCTTC.

The V and J genes are TRBV20-1 and TRBJ2-5; D may match TRBD1 or TRBD2 (6 bases each). Trimming pared 6 bases from V and 4 bases from J, leaving 12 bases between. The CDR3 is made up of 12 amino acids. CDR1 is DFQATT and CDR2 is SNEGSKA in the germline V gene (reference sequence). CDR3 region: CSAAQGGETQYF. The CDR3 DNA is TGCAGTGCCGCACAGGGAGGAGAGACCCAGTACTTC.

The chain joins TRBV5-1 to TRBJ2-4; 9 bases map to TRBD1. CDR3 length: 17 residues. V lost 4 bases to trimming and J lost 0 bases; unmatched junction nucleotides: 8. Germline CDR1 and CDR2: SGHRS and YFSETQ. CDR3 residues: CASSLTGTGLAKNIQYF. In DNA, the CDR3 is TGCGCCAGCAGCCTAACAGGGACAGGGTTAGCCAAAAACATTCAGTACTTC.

The chain carries TRBV6-5 and TRBJ2-1; tentative D call: TRBD2 (6 bases). Germline CDR1 MNHEY, CDR2 SVGAGI. Trimming left V 5 bases short and J 8 bases short, with 19 bases between. There are 15 residues in the CDR3. The chain's CDR3 is CASSHQAGLRDEQFF. For the CDR3, the DNA is TGTGCCAGCAGTCATCAGGCGGGGCTCAGGGATGAGCAGTTCTTC.